Shown below are 20 T cell receptor beta chains from a single sample sequenced in a study of OX40 agonist ivuxolimab in advanced cancers. Generated by immunoSEQ multiplex PCR, the TCRdb table keeps only in-frame clones and is missing some. The profile shows more than 70,000 clones, over 75% of them singletons. The sequenced sample was CD4+ or CD8+ T cells sorted from blood, obtained in a trial of the OX40 agonist ivuxolimab. All receptors come from an adult with an advanced solid tumor such as melanoma, head and neck, liver or kidney cancer.

The chain couples TRBV30 to TRBJ2-7; unclear D gene. V lost 8 bases and J lost 0, with 20 bases in between. The CDR3 runs to 15 residues. The germline gives CDR1 GTSNPN, CDR2 SVGIG (reference sequence). The CDR3, as DNA: TGTGCCGGGCGTGGTGGGGTACGGAACTCCTACGAGCAGTACTTC. Translating it yields CAGRGGVRNSYEQYF.

This clone showed up just a few times. V is TRBV10-3 and J is TRBJ1-5, with 8 bases aligning to TRBD1. The V gene end was trimmed by 7 bases and the J gene end by 0 bases; junction bases not matched to a gene: 11. This CDR3 has 17 residues. Germline CDR1 is ENHRY and CDR2 is SYGVKD. For the CDR3, the DNA is TGTGCCATCACCCCCAGGGGGCAGACCTATAGCAATCAGCCCCAGCATTTT. Protein: CAITPRGQTYSNQPQHF.

The chain employs TRBV6-5 and TRBJ2-7; TRBD1 matches at 10 bases. The junction had 5 bases not matched to a gene; V was cut back by 0 bases and J by 6 bases. Germline CDR1 MNHEY, CDR2 SVGAGI. The CDR3 spans 15 residues. The CDR3 DNA reads TGTGCCAGCAGTTACTCTGGGACAGGGGCCCGCGAGCAGTACTTC. Protein: CASSYSGTGAREQYF.

V usage is TRBV7-8 and J usage is TRBJ1-4; D unclear. Trimming pared 2 bases from V and 0 bases from J, leaving 7 bases between. There are 15 residues in the CDR3. CDR1 is SGHVS, CDR2 FQNEAQ, per germline. CDR3 sequence reads: CASSLSPATNEKLFF. Written as DNA, the CDR3 is TGTGCCAGCAGCTTATCACCTGCAACTAATGAAAAACTGTTTTTT.

The chain couples TRBV29-1 to TRBJ1-1; weak D call: TRBD1 (6 bases). With 4 bases removed from V and 6 bases from J, the gap between germline ends came to 18 bases. CDR3 length: 14 amino acids. Per germline, CDR1 SQVTM and CDR2 ANQGSEA. CDR3 residues: CSVVWGAGGPEAFF. DNA of the CDR3: TGCAGCGTTGTTTGGGGGGCAGGAGGCCCTGAAGCTTTCTTT.

The chain joins TRBV4-1 to TRBJ2-2; maybe TRBD1 (6 bases). Germline V gene sequence: CDR1 MGHRA, CDR2 YSYEKL. Trimming stripped 4 bases from V and 3 bases from J, with 12 bases between. The CDR3 has 15 amino acids. The DNA for the CDR3 is TGCGCCAGCAGCCCCGAGGACAGAGACACCGGGGAGCTGTTTTTT. This codes for CASSPEDRDTGELFF.

The sample holds one count of this clone. The chain combines TRBV11-2 with TRBJ2-7, with 8 bases identical to TRBD2. From germline, CDR1 is SGHAT and CDR2 FQNNGV. Trimming removed 1 base from V and 6 bases from J; junction bases left unmatched: 5. There are 14 residues in the CDR3. The CDR3 sequence: CASSLGTSLSEQYF. Here the CDR3 DNA reads TGTGCCAGCAGCTTAGGGACTAGCTTAAGCGAGCAGTACTTC.

V usage is TRBV7-7 and J usage is TRBJ2-5; TRBD1 might be the D (5 bases). Deletions cut 1 base from V and 4 bases from J, with 10 bases between. The CDR3 has 14 residues. Per the germline V gene, CDR1 is SSHAT and CDR2 is FNYEAQ (reference sequence). The CDR3 DNA sequence: TGTGCCAGCAGCTTAGGCAGGGAAGGAGAGACCCAGTACTTC. It translates to CASSLGREGETQYF.

This clone was recorded once. J is TRBJ2-2 and V is TRBV30; D remains unclear. This CDR3 has 11 amino acids. The V gene's germline CDR1 is GTSNPN and CDR2 SVGIG (reference sequence). V was pared by 8 bases and J by 1 base, with 5 bases between. This CDR3 reads CARRNTGELFF. The CDR3, as DNA: TGTGCCCGCAGGAACACCGGGGAGCTGTTTTTT.

The chain uses TRBV28 and TRBJ1-5; 7 positions match TRBD1. V lost 7 bases to trimming and J lost 7 bases; unmatched junction nucleotides: 10. The CDR3 is 14 amino acids. Germline-derived CDR1 and CDR2 are MDHEN and SYDVKM. CDR3 loop: CASNTQTGLQPQHF. The DNA of the CDR3 is TGTGCCAGCAACACGCAGACAGGGCTCCAGCCCCAGCATTTT.

The V and J genes are TRBV7-3 and TRBJ2-2; 11 positions agree with TRBD1. CDR3 length: 16 residues. With V trimmed by 5 bases and J by 5 bases, 7 bases remained unmatched. Germline V gene lookup returns CDR1 SGHTA and CDR2 FQGTGA. CDR3 DNA sequence: TGTGCCAGCAGCCTACTCGGGACAGGGGGAACCGGGGAGCTGTTTTTT. Protein product: CASSLLGTGGTGELFF.

This chain uses TRBV2 with TRBJ2-2; weak D call: TRBD2 (6 bases). Germline V gives CDR1 SNHLY, CDR2 FYNNEI. This CDR3 has 13 amino acids. The V gene lost 5 bases and the J gene lost 8 bases, with 12 bases spanning the gap. DNA for the CDR3: TGTGCCAGCAGTAAGGGTAGCGGAGGGGAGCTGTTTTTT. It translates to CASSKGSGGELFF.

This rearrangement joins TRBV7-2 to TRBJ2-1; D is possibly TRBD2 (6 bases). The CDR3 runs to 13 residues. Germline V gene lookup returns CDR1 SGHTA and CDR2 FQGNSA. V lost 1 base and J lost 10, with 11 bases in between. The chain's CDR3 is CASSLGTIKEQFF. Written as DNA, the CDR3 is TGTGCCAGCAGCTTAGGGACTATAAAAGAGCAGTTCTTC.

V usage is TRBV18 and J usage is TRBJ2-2; D is possibly TRBD1 (7 bases). The CDR3 covers 16 residues. Per the germline V gene, CDR1 is KGHSH and CDR2 is LQKENI. Trimming shortened V by 3 bases and J by 0 bases, and 11 bases separated the two germline ends. The chain's CDR3 is CASSPRGAANTGELFF. DNA for the CDR3: TGTGCCAGCTCACCCAGGGGGGCAGCGAACACCGGGGAGCTGTTTTTT.

The CDR3 is CASSRGQDSFAAQETQYF. In DNA form, the CDR3 reads TGTGCCAGCAGCCGAGGCCAGGATAGCTTTGCGGCGCAAGAGACCCAGTACTTC. V and J are TRBV7-2 and TRBJ2-5; D is unclear. The CDR3 is 18 residues long. The V gene lost 5 bases and the J gene lost 2 bases, with 24 bases spanning the gap. Germline-derived CDR1 and CDR2 are SGHTA and FQGNSA.

The chain employs TRBV6-5 and TRBJ2-7; a weak D match, TRBD2 (6 bases). Looked up from germline, CDR1 is MNHEY and CDR2 is SVGAGI. The CDR3 extends over 15 amino acids. Trimming left V 4 bases short and J 2 bases short, with 15 bases between. The CDR3 nucleotides read TGTGCCAGCAGTTCCCTAGGAGGAGGGGCCTACGAGCAGTACTTC. Encoded protein: CASSSLGGGAYEQYF.

This clone was found once. The chain combines TRBV28 with TRBJ1-5; D perhaps matches TRBD1 (5 bases). Germline-derived CDR1 and CDR2 are MDHEN and SYDVKM. The V end was cut by 6 bases, the J end by 0 bases, with 12 bases between. This CDR3 is 15 amino acids long. For the CDR3, the DNA is TGTGCCAGCAGCCGACAGACGAATAGCAATCAGCCCCAGCATTTT. Translating gives CASSRQTNSNQPQHF.

This clone was seen once. The gene calls are TRBV6-5 and TRBJ2-1; TRBD2 matches at 15 bases. CDR1 and CDR2 (germline): MNHEY, SVGAGI. The J segment lost 12 bases and the V segment lost 4 bases, leaving 10 bases of the junction unmatched. The CDR3 length is 16 residues. DNA for the CDR3: TGTGCCAGCAGTTCTCCGGGACTAGCGGGAGGAGGCGTGCAGTTCTTC. Amino acid sequence: CASSSPGLAGGGVQFF.

V gene TRBV10-3 combines with J gene TRBJ2-3; no firm D call. The V and J ends lost 10 bases and 2 bases respectively, with 13 bases between them. CDR1 is ENHRY and CDR2 is SYGVKD in the germline V gene. The CDR3 runs to 13 residues. CDR3 sequence (DNA): TGTGCCACATCACCTCGACCCACAGATACGCAGTATTTT. As protein: CATSPRPTDTQYF.

The rearrangement links TRBV13 to TRBJ2-7; TRBD1 matches at 10 bases. J gave up 1 base and V 5 bases, and 5 bases lay outside the gene matches. Germline-derived CDR1 and CDR2 are PRHDT and FYEKMQ (reference sequence). There are 15 residues in the CDR3. The CDR3 sequence is CASSRTGGSSYEQYF. The CDR3 coding sequence is TGTGCCAGCAGCCGGACAGGGGGGTCTTCCTACGAGCAGTACTTC.